This TCR beta chain came from a study of cytomegalovirus exposure and HLA in healthy donors. Study outcomes and limitations: An analysis was carried out later, and it reportedly showed fewer N-insertions in an Asian-associated ancestry cluster than the approximately 610-donor mean. A later analysis revealed that TCR association rates differed between HLA loci, peaking at DRB1 and bottoming out at HLA-C.

As to this clone: Its antigen remains unidentified.

Among the donors, all were healthy bone marrow donors. Primers: 60 Vbeta forward and 13 Jbeta reverse. Clones were sequenced by immunoSEQ multiplex PCR, and TCRdb holds only the in-frame ones, with some missing. The sample lists 100,000 to 150,000 clones; roughly 66% were seen once. The CDR3 is 15 residues long. V was pared by 8 bases and J by 4 bases, with 9 bases of the junction left unmatched. CDR1 SNHLY and CDR2 FYNNEI come from the germline V gene. The V gene is TRBV2, the J gene TRBJ2-1; 9 positions match TRBD2. Sequencing used PBMCs. The clonotype originates from a man aged 18 to 29 in good health and CMV-seronegative. The CDR3 DNA reads TGTGCCAGCGGTCCCCTAGCGGGGCGTTACAATGAGCAGTTCTTC. Residues: CASGPLAGRYNEQFF.